The rows below give T cell receptor beta chains drawn from one sample of a study of immune cell composition in non-small cell lung cancer. Using immunoSEQ multiplex PCR, the repertoire was profiled, and TCRdb retains in-frame clones only, with some absent. The sample lists under 2,500 clones, about 91% occurring once. Sequenced: lung tumor tissue. All receptors derive from a human donor with non-small cell lung cancer. Both conserved end residues are trimmed from each CDR3.

J	V	length	CDR3
TRBJ1-5	TRBV4-1	12	ASSQDRGTQPQH
TRBJ2-5	TRBV4-2	11	ASSQEVGETQY
TRBJ2-3	TRBV6-1	12	ASSDIQGRNTQY
TRBJ2-3	TRBV5-1	14	ASSLFSSGSTDTQY
TRBJ2-7	TRBV10-3	12	ATSGTLFSYEQY
TRBJ1-4	TRBV30	13	AWSLTGGTNEKLF
TRBJ2-7	TRBV28	13	ASRMGLADSYEQY
TRBJ2-5	TRBV6-5	12	ATSRDRDVETQY
TRBJ1-5	TRBV30	11	AWSRQGGQPQH
TRBJ2-7	TRBV6-1	14	ASSERGPGGPYEQY
TRBJ1-5	TRBV6-6	13	ASSSDRGLDQPQH
TRBJ2-3	TRBV13	11	ASSPGTGDTQY
TRBJ2-1	TRBV7-2	13	ASSSYDGGMNEQF
TRBJ2-5	TRBV7-7	13	ASSPTGGALATQY
TRBJ1-1	TRBV10-2	14	ASRAVQAAGNTEAF
TRBJ1-5	TRBV7-9	12	ASSSTDPTQPQH
TRBJ1-2	TRBV10-3	12	AISGTGGLYGYT
TRBJ2-4	TRBV5-8	12	ASSLGQGKNIQY
TRBJ2-3	TRBV6-4	13	ASSVVAGSTDTQY
TRBJ2-5	TRBV14	12	ASSFRSFQETQY
TRBJ1-1	TRBV11-2	11	ASSASPEAEAF
TRBJ1-1	TRBV18	13	ASSLEPTGNTEAF
TRBJ2-1	TRBV15	14	ATSRGTSLSYNEQF
TRBJ1-5	TRBV7-9	12	ASSQGQGFQPQH
TRBJ1-3	TRBV19	14	ASSTARTGTGNTIY
TRBJ2-3	TRBV19	12	ASTREQTTDTQY
TRBJ1-5	TRBV5-1	16	ASSPLPLGQSSNQPQH
TRBJ1-6	TRBV15	17	ATSSSRGVLGFFKSPLH